This TCR beta chain was identified during a study of blood T cell repertoires in COVID-19. As for the study in general: Material from acute and convalescent COVID-19 was sourced from the United States, Italy and Spain.

Here immunoSEQ multiplex PCR was the method, and the copy in TCRdb shows in-frame clones only, minus some. In the table there are a few hundred thousand clones, 80% to 90% of which are singletons. V dropped 5 bases and J dropped 0 bases, with 16 bases sitting between them. The CDR3 has 16 residues. In germline, CDR1 is SGHNT, CDR2 YENEEA. The source of this sequence is a woman aged 50 to 60 with COVID-19, enrolled during active disease. This rearrangement joins TRBV11-3 to TRBJ2-5, with a tentative D call TRBD1 (5 bases). The sample was peripheral blood. The CDR3 spells CASSRRTRAYQETQYF. CDR3 nucleotide sequence: TGTGCCAGCAGCCGTCGGACCAGGGCGTACCAAGAGACCCAGTACTTC.